The sequence of this T cell receptor (beta chain) was determined in a study of shared clonotypes between healthy human individuals. In the CD4+ fraction, cells were divided into CD45RA+ naive and CD45RA-negative memory subsets. Whole-study findings and limits: Sequencing of the sorted subsets was shown by rarefaction to be incomplete despite large depth. Owing to a small donor count, the genetic and exposure-history diversity represented was limited. Some clonotypes were shared by all four sorted-subset donors, while others were not shared. The non-shared ones had lower generation probabilities than the shared ones.

V gave up 4 bases and J gave up 4 bases, with 17 bases separating them. CDR3 size: 15 residues. In germline, CDR1 is SGHRS, CDR2 YFSETQ. Worth noting for this clone: Its target is unknown.

The method was immunoSEQ multiplex PCR; TCRdb's version includes in-frame clones alone and lacks a portion of them. Of 2.3 million or so clones in the sample, 80% to 95% were seen once. Sequenced: naive CD4+ T cells from PBMCs. Subset of the sample: CD45RA+ positively selected. The chain has TRBV5-1 and TRBJ1-2, with a weak D call TRBD1 (5 bases). This sequence was found in a man between 18 and 35 years old in good health. Some clones in this sample may be carry-over from other donors' samples. This CDR3 is CASSPRPQGSYGYTF. The CDR3 coding sequence is TGCGCCAGCAGCCCACGCCCCCAGGGAAGCTATGGCTACACCTTC. The complete variable domain, with remaining parts taken from reference TRBV5-1 and TRBJ1-2, reads KAGVTQTPRYLIKTRGQQVTLSCSPISGHRSVSWYQQTPGQGLQFLFEYFSETQRNKGNFPGRFSGRQFSNSRSEMNVSTLELGDSALYLCASSPRPQGSYGYTFGSGTRLTVV.